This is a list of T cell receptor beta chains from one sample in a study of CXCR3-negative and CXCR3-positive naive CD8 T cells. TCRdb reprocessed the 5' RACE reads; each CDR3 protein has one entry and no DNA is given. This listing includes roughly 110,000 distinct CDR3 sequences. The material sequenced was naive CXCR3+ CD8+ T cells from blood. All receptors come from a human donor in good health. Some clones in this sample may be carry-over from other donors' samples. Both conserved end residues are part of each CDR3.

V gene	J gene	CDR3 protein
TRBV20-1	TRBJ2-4	CSAPIAGGPDKNIQYF
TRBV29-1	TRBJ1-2	CSVEDSTVLFGYTF
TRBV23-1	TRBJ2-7	CASSQPGQIFEQYF
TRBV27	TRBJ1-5	CASSLGRGQPQHF
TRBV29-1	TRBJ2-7	CSGGQGEAFEQYF
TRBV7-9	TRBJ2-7	CASSSPSGTVYEQYF
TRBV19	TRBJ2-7	CASSIQGAAYEQYF
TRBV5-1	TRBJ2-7	CASSLRPGLAGYEQYF
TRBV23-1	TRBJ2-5	CASSPRRIIAGEETQYF
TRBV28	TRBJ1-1	CASSPPSSTEAFF
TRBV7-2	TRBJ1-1	CASSVDWDLNTEAFF
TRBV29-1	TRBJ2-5	CSVEAPGQGGPETQYF
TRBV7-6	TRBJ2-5	CASSLGWSDYWRFQETQYF
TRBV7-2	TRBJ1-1	CASSSPPREAEAFF
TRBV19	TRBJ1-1	CASSTGTTTEAFF
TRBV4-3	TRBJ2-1	CAGSQDRVGNNEQFF
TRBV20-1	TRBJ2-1	CSARATSGSLLDEQFF
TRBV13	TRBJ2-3	CASSSGLAASTDTQYF
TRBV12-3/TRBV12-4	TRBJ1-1	CASSPTTRGTEAFF
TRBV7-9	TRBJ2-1	CASSGLAGEVNEQFF
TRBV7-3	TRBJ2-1	CASSPGTESNNEQFF
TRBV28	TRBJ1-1	CASSHPLLENTEAFF
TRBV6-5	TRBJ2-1	CASSGPFGEQFF
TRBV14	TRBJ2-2	CASSANFGTSGGAQPTGELFF
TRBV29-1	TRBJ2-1	CSVEGLELAGIFF
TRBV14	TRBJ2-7	CASSQDLRAYEQYF